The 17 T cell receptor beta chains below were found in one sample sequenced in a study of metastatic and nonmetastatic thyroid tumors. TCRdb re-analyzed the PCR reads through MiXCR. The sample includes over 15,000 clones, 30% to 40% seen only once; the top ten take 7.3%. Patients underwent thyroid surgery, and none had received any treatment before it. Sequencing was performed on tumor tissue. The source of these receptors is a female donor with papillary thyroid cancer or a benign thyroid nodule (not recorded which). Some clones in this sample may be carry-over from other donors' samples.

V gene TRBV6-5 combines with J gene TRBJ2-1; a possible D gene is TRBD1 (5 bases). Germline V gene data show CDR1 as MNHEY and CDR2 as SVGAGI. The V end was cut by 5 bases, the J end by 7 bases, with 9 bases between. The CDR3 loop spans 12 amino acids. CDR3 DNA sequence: TGTGCCAGCAGTACTTCAGGGAATGAGCAGTTCTTC. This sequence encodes CASSTSGNEQFF.

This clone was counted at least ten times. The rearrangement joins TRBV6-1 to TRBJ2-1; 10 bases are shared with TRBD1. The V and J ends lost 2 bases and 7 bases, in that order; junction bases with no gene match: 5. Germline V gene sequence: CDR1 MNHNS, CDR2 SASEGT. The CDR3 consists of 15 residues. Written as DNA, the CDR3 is TGTGCCAGCAGTGAACCGGGACAGGGGTTGAATGAGCAGTTCTTC. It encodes CASSEPGQGLNEQFF.

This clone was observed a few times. As DNA, the CDR3 is TGTGCGCATGGGAGGGGGAAAAATTCACCCCTCCACTTT. Residues: CAHGRGKNSPLHF. The chain joins TRBV30 to TRBJ1-6, with D perhaps matching TRBD1 (6 bases). CDR3 length: 13 residues. The germline V gene encodes CDR1 GTSNPN and CDR2 SVGIG (reference sequence).

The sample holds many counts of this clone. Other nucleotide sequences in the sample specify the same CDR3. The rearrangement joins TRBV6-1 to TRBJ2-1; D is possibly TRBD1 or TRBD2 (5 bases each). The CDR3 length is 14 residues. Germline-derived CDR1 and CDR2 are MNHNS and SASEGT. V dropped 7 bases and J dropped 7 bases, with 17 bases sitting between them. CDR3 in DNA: TGTGCCAGCAACGACCGGGGCTCGAGGAATGAGCAGTTCTTC. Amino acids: CASNDRGSRNEQFF.

Written as DNA, the CDR3 is TGTGCCAGCAGCCAAGCTAGCGGGACTGGAAGTGAGACCCAGTACTTC. Amino acid sequence: CASSQASGTGSETQYF. This sequence joins TRBV3-1 and TRBJ2-5, with TRBD2 matching 9 bases. V dropped 1 base and J dropped 5; count of bases not matched to a gene: 8. Germline V gene data show CDR1 as LGHDT and CDR2 as YNNKEL (reference sequence). The CDR3 is made up of 16 amino acids.

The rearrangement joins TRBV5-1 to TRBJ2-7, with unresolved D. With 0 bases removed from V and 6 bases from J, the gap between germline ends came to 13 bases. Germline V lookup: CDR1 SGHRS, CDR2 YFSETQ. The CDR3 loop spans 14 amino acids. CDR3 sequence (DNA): TGCGCCAGCAGCTTGGGTATAGGAAATGGCGAGCAGTACTTC. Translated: CASSLGIGNGEQYF.

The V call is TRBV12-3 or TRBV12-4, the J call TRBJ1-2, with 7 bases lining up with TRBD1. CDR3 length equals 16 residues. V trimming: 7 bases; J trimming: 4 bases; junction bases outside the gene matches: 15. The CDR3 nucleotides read TGTGCCAGCACCCCCGGATACAGGGGTGAAGGCTATGGCTACACCTTC. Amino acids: CASTPGYRGEGYGYTF.

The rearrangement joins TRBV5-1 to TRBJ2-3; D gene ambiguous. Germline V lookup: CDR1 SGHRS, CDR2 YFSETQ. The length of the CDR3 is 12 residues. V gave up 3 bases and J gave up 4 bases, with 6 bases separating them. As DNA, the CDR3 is TGCGCCAGCAGCTGGGGTTCAGATACGCAGTATTTT. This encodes CASSWGSDTQYF.

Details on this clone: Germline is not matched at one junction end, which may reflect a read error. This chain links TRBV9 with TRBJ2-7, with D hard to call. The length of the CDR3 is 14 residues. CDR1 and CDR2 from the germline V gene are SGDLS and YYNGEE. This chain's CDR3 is CASTVRQPTYEQYF. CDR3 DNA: TGTGCCAGCACCGTAAGGCAGCCAACCTACGAGCAGTACTTC. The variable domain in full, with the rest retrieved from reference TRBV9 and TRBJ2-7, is DSGVTQTPKHLITATGQRVTLRCSPRSGDLSVYWYQQSLDQGLQFLIQYYNGEERAKGNILERFSAQQFPDLHSELNLSSLELGDSALYFCASTVRQPTYEQYFGPGTRLTVT.

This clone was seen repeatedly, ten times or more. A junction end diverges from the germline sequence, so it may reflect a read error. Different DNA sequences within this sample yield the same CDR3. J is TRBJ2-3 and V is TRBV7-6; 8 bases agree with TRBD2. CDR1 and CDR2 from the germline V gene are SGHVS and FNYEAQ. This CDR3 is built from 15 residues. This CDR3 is CASSLTGLVADTQYF. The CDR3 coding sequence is TGTGCCAGCAGCTTGACGGGACTAGTAGCAGATACGCAGTACTTT.

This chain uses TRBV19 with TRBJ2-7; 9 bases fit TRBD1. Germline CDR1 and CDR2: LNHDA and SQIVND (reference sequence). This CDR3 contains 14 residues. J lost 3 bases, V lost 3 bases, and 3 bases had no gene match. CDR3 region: CASSMGTGLYEQYF. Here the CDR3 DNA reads TGTGCCAGTAGTATGGGGACAGGGCTCTACGAGCAGTACTTC.

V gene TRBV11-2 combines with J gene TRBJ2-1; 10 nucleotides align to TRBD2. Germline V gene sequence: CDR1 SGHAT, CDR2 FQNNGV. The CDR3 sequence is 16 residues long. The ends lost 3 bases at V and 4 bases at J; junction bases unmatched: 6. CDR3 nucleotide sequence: TGTGCCAGCAGCTTCGGACTAGCGGAGACTTACAATGAGCAGTTCTTC. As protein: CASSFGLAETYNEQFF. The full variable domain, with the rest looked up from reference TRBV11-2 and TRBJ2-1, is EAGVAQSPRYKIIEKRQSVAFWCNPISGHATLYWYQQILGQGPKLLIQFQNNGVVDDSQLPKDRFSAERLKGVDSTLKIQPAKLEDSAVYLCASSFGLAETYNEQFFGPGTRLTVL.

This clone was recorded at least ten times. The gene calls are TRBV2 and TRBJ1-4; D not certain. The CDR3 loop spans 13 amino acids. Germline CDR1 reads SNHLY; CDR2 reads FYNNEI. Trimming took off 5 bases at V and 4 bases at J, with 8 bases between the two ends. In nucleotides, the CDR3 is TGTGCCAGCAGTTCCTACGGTAATGAAAAACTGTTTTTT. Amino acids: CASSSYGNEKLFF.

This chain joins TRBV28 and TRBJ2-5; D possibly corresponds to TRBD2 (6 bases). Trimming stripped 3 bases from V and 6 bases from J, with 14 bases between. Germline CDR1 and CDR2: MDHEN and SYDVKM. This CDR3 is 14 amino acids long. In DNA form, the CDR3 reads TGTGCCAGCAGTTTGGAGGGTGGAATAAAGACCCAGTACTTC. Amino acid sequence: CASSLEGGIKTQYF.

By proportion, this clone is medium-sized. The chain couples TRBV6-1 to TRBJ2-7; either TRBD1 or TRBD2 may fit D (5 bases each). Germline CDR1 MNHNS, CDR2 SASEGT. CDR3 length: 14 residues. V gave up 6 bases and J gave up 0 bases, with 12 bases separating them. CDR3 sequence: CASSTGQSSYEQYF. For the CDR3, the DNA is TGTGCCAGCAGCACGGGGCAAAGCTCCTACGAGCAGTACTTC.

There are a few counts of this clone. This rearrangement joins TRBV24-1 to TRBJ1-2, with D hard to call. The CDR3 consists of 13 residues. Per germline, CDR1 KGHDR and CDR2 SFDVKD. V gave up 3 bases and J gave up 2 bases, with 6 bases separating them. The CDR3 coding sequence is TGTGCCACCAGTGATAGGGCGAACTATGGCTACACCTTC. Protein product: CATSDRANYGYTF.

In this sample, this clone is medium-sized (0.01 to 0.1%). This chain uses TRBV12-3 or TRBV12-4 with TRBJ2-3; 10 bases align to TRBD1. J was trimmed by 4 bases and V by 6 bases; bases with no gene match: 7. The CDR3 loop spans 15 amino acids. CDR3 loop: CASRSPGQGSDTQYF. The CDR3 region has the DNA TGTGCCAGCAGGTCCCCGGGACAGGGGTCAGATACGCAGTATTTT.